This TCR beta chain was sequenced in a study of blood T cell repertoires in COVID-19. Study as a whole: Samples came from the United States, Italy and Spain, spanning acute and convalescent COVID-19.

The germline CDR1 and CDR2 sequences are MNHNY and SVGAGI (reference sequence). After removal of 7 bases from V and 6 bases from J, the junction contained 8 bases not matched to a gene. CDR3 length: 13 residues. Clones were read by immunoSEQ multiplex PCR, and TCRdb kept only the in-frame ones, dropping some. The sample contains 150,000 to 200,000 clones, 82% of which appear only once. The source of this sequence is a woman aged 25 to 45 with acute or convalescent COVID-19. This chain links TRBV6-6 with TRBJ1-2; TRBD1 matches at 7 bases. Sequences were obtained from peripheral blood. The DNA for the CDR3 is TGTGCCAGCATAGTTACAGGGGTGAATGGCTACACCTTC. Residues: CASIVTGVNGYTF.